The 17 T cell receptor beta chains given below trace back to one sample, sequenced in a study of beta chain features in type 1 diabetes. Expressed TCRB transcripts were sequenced after all isolated RNA was converted to cDNA. TCRdb's copy holds only in-frame clones and misses some; the assay was immunoSEQ multiplex PCR. The data contain 400,000 to 450,000 clones, approximately 15% of them singletons. The sample was naive CD4+ T cells from blood. These receptor sequences come from a man in his thirties or forties in good health.

This clone was observed a few times. The rearrangement links TRBV4-2 to TRBJ1-5; 8 bases map to TRBD1. Trimming cost V 0 bases and J 5 bases; bases outside gene matches: 3. CDR1 and CDR2 (germline): LGHNA, YNFKEQ. The CDR3 loop spans 15 amino acids. CDR3 bases: TGTGCCAGCAGCCAAGATGGACAGGGCTATCAGCCCCAGCATTTT. This codes for CASSQDGQGYQPQHF.

The chain uses TRBV6-6 and TRBJ2-7; tentative D call: TRBD2 (6 bases). This CDR3 has 14 residues. Germline lookup yields CDR1 MNHNY and CDR2 SVGAGI (reference sequence). The V end was cut by 6 bases, the J end by 0 bases, with 12 bases between. The DNA for the CDR3 is TGTGCCAGCAGCGGCGGGGCGTACTCCTACGAGCAGTACGTC. The encoded protein is CASSGGAYSYEQYV.

The chain links TRBV4-1 to TRBJ1-1, with 7 bases lining up with TRBD1. The ends lost 1 base at V and 1 base at J; junction bases unmatched: 9. This CDR3 is built from 17 residues. Germline V gives CDR1 MGHRA, CDR2 YSYEKL. CDR3 region: CASSQGPLNRGNTEAFF. The CDR3 DNA follows: TGCGCCAGCAGCCAAGGTCCATTGAACAGGGGGAACACTGAAGCTTTCTTT.

This clone was seen more than once but under ten times. The V and J genes are TRBV5-6 and TRBJ2-1; 9 bases map to TRBD1. The V gene end was trimmed by 3 bases and the J gene end by 0 bases; junction bases not matched to a gene: 1. CDR3 size: 15 residues. In germline, CDR1 is SGHDT, CDR2 YYEEEE. DNA for the CDR3: TGTGCCAGCAGCTGGGGACAGGGCTCCTACAATGAGCAGTTCTTC. The encoded protein is CASSWGQGSYNEQFF.

This clone was seen a few times. This chain connects TRBV6-6 to TRBJ2-1; TRBD1 matches at 8 bases. After removal of 1 base from V and 6 bases from J, the junction contained 5 bases not matched to a gene. There are 15 residues in the CDR3. Germline V CDR1 and CDR2: MNHNY, SVGAGI (reference sequence). The CDR3 DNA is TGTGCCAGCAGTTACTTTGGGACAGGTCGCAATGAGCAGTTCTTC. This codes for CASSYFGTGRNEQFF.

This clone has only a few counts. The chain uses TRBV25-1 and TRBJ2-2; D not certain. CDR1 MGHDK and CDR2 SYGVNS come from the germline V gene. The V gene lost 7 bases and the J gene lost 0 bases, with 9 bases spanning the gap. CDR3 length: 14 amino acids. The CDR3 spells CASTPYANTGELFF. Written as DNA, the CDR3 is TGTGCCAGCACCCCATACGCGAACACCGGGGAGCTGTTTTTT.

This chain connects TRBV7-9 to TRBJ2-1; no clear D gene. V was cut by 8 bases and J by 3 bases, with 17 bases left in between. CDR1 SEHNR and CDR2 FQNEAQ come from the germline V gene (reference sequence). The CDR3 runs 15 residues. Here the CDR3 DNA reads TGTGCCAGCTCCACCCTTAATCGAGGCTACAATGAGCAGTTCTTC. Translation gives CASSTLNRGYNEQFF.

There are a few counts of this clone. The gene calls are TRBV6-4 and TRBJ2-1, with no clear D. Germline values: CDR1 MRHNA, CDR2 SNTAGT. V lost 4 bases and J 9 bases, leaving 13 bases between the germline ends. CDR3 length: 13 residues. The CDR3 here is CASSAYKGAEQFF. The CDR3 DNA sequence: TGTGCCAGCAGTGCGTATAAGGGTGCTGAGCAGTTCTTC.

This chain links TRBV5-6 with TRBJ2-7; D assignment may be TRBD1 or TRBD2 (5 bases each). The V gene lost 0 bases and the J gene lost 1 base, with 14 bases spanning the gap. Germline CDR1 SGHDT, CDR2 YYEEEE. The CDR3 has 16 residues. CDR3 amino acids: CASSLAPGPKSYEQYF. The CDR3 nucleotides read TGTGCCAGCAGCTTGGCCCCGGGACCGAAATCCTACGAGCAGTACTTC.

There are a few counts of this clone. The CDR3 here is CASSQDPQGATEAFF. The CDR3 DNA reads as TGCGCCAGCAGCCAAGATCCGCAGGGGGCCACTGAAGCTTTCTTT. V usage is TRBV4-3 and J usage is TRBJ1-1; 8 bases map to TRBD1. The trim removed 0 bases at V and 4 bases at J, leaving 4 bases unmatched. The CDR3 sequence is 15 residues long. The germline gives CDR1 LGHNA, CDR2 YSLEER.

This clone came up a few times. This chain uses TRBV6-5 with TRBJ2-7; D remains unclear. The CDR3 covers 13 residues. Germline CDR1 MNHEY, CDR2 SVGAGI. Trimming cost V 5 bases and J 6 bases, with 14 bases left between them. The CDR3 DNA reads as TGTGCCAGCAGTGAATCCGGCATCCCCGAGCAGTACGTC. Translated: CASSESGIPEQYV.

The chain uses TRBV7-2 and TRBJ1-2; the match to TRBD1 covers 9 bases. J gave up 7 bases and V 5 bases, and 8 bases lay outside the gene matches. The CDR3 contains 14 residues. The germline gives CDR1 SGHTA, CDR2 FQGNSA. The CDR3 sequence: CASSPGTGQLGYTF. CDR3 sequence (DNA): TGTGCCAGCAGCCCGGGGACAGGGCAGCTTGGCTACACCTTC.

The chain combines TRBV14 with TRBJ2-1; 12 nucleotides align to TRBD2. J lost 5 bases, V lost 2 bases, and 1 base had no gene match. This CDR3 is built from 15 residues. The germline gives CDR1 SGHDN, CDR2 FVKESK. CDR3 DNA sequence: TGTGCCAGCAGCCAAAGACTAGCGGGAGACAATGAGCAGTTCTTC. Residues: CASSQRLAGDNEQFF.

The chain has TRBV9 and TRBJ2-7; possibly TRBD1 or TRBD2 for D (5 bases each). Germline loops: CDR1 SGDLS, CDR2 YYNGEE. V shed 4 bases and J shed 3 bases, with 11 bases lying between them. The CDR3 runs 13 residues. CDR3 loop: CASSPQRGYEQYV. DNA of the CDR3: TGTGCCAGCAGCCCGCAGAGGGGCTACGAGCAGTACGTC.

In its sample, this clone was seen a few times. J is TRBJ2-1 and V is TRBV7-9; 9 bases map to TRBD1. The CDR3 has 16 residues. Trimming took 6 bases from V and 2 from J; bases not matched to a gene: 8. CDR1 SEHNR and CDR2 FQNEAQ come from the germline V gene (reference sequence). CDR3 nucleotide sequence: TGTGCCAGCAGACCCCGGACAGGGGCACCCTACAATGAGCAGTTCTTC. Translating gives CASRPRTGAPYNEQFF.

This chain joins TRBV30 and TRBJ1-5, with a possible D match to TRBD1 (6 bases). The CDR3 contains 16 residues. The V end lost 0 bases, the J end lost 0 bases, and 12 bases lay between the germline ends. CDR1 is GTSNPN, CDR2 SVGIG, per germline (reference sequence). CDR3 nucleotide sequence: TGTGCCTGGAGTGTTCCTGTGACAGGTAGCAATCAGCCCCAGCATTTT. This translates into CAWSVPVTGSNQPQHF.

This clone was observed a few times. This chain links TRBV7-2 with TRBJ2-4; D is ambiguous. Trimming removed 3 bases at V and 2 bases at J, with 5 bases between. CDR1 is SGHTA and CDR2 is FQGNSA in the germline V gene. The CDR3 is 13 amino acids. CDR3 DNA: TGTGCCAGCAGCTTCCCCTCCAAAAACATTCAGTACTTC. Protein: CASSFPSKNIQYF.